This is a list of T cell receptor beta chains from one sample in a study of neurological immune-mediated disorders. A single record per CDR3 protein comes from TCRdb applying MiXCR to the 5' RACE reads. The table has approximately 40,000 distinct CDR3 sequences, roughly 21% seen once. The sample consisted of PBMCs. These receptors were obtained from a man in his 60s with HTLV-1-associated myelopathy (HAM/TSP). CDR3s include the opening cysteine and the closing phenylalanine or tryptophan. Each record gives: V gene, D gene, CDR3 length, clone size, J gene, CDR3 protein, CDR3 DNA. The D gene is left open where the match is weak. Expanded clones are given a class, and other clones once, few, many or no size at all.

>TRBV6-6|TRBD1|14|few|TRBJ1-5
CASSQGQGAQPQHF
TGTGCCAGCAGTCAGGGACAGGGTGCGCAGCCCCAGCATTTT
>TRBV20-1|NA|14|many|TRBJ1-1
CSARDSGVRTEAFF
TGCAGTGCTAGAGATTCGGGGGTAAGAACTGAAGCTTTCTTT
>TRBV9|NA|14|NA|TRBJ2-7
CASSVAGYSYEQYF
TGTGCCAGCAGCGTAGCCGGGTACTCCTACGAGCAGTACTTC
>TRBV18|NA|14|many|TRBJ2-2
CASSPLRDIGELFF
TGTGCCAGCTCACCACTAAGGGACATCGGGGAGCTGTTTTTT
>TRBV27|TRBD2|14|many|TRBJ2-3
CASSLNGGADTQYF
TGTGCCAGCAGTTTAAATGGGGGGGCAGATACGCAGTATTTT
>TRBV5-1|NA|15|NA|TRBJ2-1
CASSLEGDAYNEQFF
TGCGCCAGCAGCTTGGAAGGGGATGCCTACAATGAGCAGTTCTTC
>TRBV10-3|NA|13|NA|TRBJ1-6
CAHGPSYNSPLHF
TGTGCACATGGGCCGTCCTATAATTCACCCCTCCACTTT
>TRBV19|TRBD1|17|few|TRBJ2-2
CASSRGQGAANTGELFF
TGTGCCAGTAGTCGGGGGCAGGGGGCGGCGAACACCGGGGAGCTGTTTTTT
>TRBV6-1|TRBD2|13|many|TRBJ2-1
CASKAGGPGEQFF
TGTGCCAGCAAGGCGGGAGGGCCGGGTGAGCAGTTCTTC
>TRBV20-1|TRBD1|16|NA|TRBJ2-5
CSARDRQGVYQETQYF
TGCAGTGCTAGAGATAGACAGGGGGTCTACCAAGAGACCCAGTACTTC
>TRBV15|TRBD1|12|NA|TRBJ1-1
CAIGDRGTEAFF
TGTGCCATTGGGGACAGGGGCACTGAAGCTTTCTTT
>TRBV5-1|TRBD1|14|NA|TRBJ1-2
CASSNTGTVAGYTF
TGCGCCAGCAGCAATACTGGGACAGTCGCTGGCTACACCTTC
>TRBV20-1|NA|15|many|TRBJ2-5
CSARVGSKVQETQYF
TGCAGTGCTAGAGTAGGCAGCAAAGTTCAAGAGACCCAGTACTTC
>TRBV20-1|NA|13|many|TRBJ1-2
CSPHRVGGYGYTF
TGCAGTCCACACCGTGTGGGGGGCTATGGCTACACCTTC
>TRBV29-1|NA|14|many|TRBJ1-1
CSVEEQGGGTEAFF
TGCAGCGTTGAAGAACAGGGTGGGGGCACTGAAGCTTTCTTT
>TRBV15|NA|15|many|TRBJ2-7
CATSRDRGRFYEQYF
TGTGCCACCAGCAGAGATAGGGGACGGTTTTACGAGCAGTACTTC
>TRBV27|NA|14|many|TRBJ2-2
CASKRTMNTGELFF
TGTGCCAGCAAAAGGACTATGAACACCGGGGAGCTGTTTTTT
>TRBV6-6|NA|17|many|TRBJ1-5
CASSYDETHGYNQPQHF
TGTGCCAGCAGTTACGACGAAACCCACGGGTACAATCAGCCCCAGCATTTT
>TRBV5-1|NA|14|many|TRBJ2-3
CASSFSWGTDTQYF
TGCGCCAGCAGCTTCTCTTGGGGCACAGATACGCAGTATTTT
>TRBV24-1|TRBD1|16|many|TRBJ2-1
CATSDPGQGTYNEQFF
TGTGCCACCAGTGACCCGGGACAGGGGACATACAATGAGCAGTTCTTC
>TRBV2|TRBD1|15|many|TRBJ2-7
CASSEERTGAYEQYF
TGTGCCAGCAGTGAAGAGAGGACAGGGGCCTACGAGCAGTACTTC
>TRBV4-1|TRBD1|17|many|TRBJ2-1
CASSRRDRGSSYNEQFF
TGCGCCAGCAGCCGGAGGGACAGGGGAAGCTCCTACAATGAGCAGTTCTTC
>TRBV4-1|TRBD1|14|many|TRBJ2-5
CASSRGQGGETQYF
TGCGCCAGCAGCCGAGGACAGGGGGGAGAGACCCAGTACTTC
>TRBV7-3|TRBD2|15|many|TRBJ2-5
CASSKSGSRQETQYF
TGTGCCAGCAGCAAAAGCGGGAGTAGGCAAGAGACCCAGTACTTC
>TRBV7-9|TRBD1|15|many|TRBJ1-3
CASSWTGEGGNTIYF
TGTGCCAGCAGCTGGACAGGGGAAGGAGGGAACACCATATATTTT
>TRBV27|TRBD1|15|many|TRBJ1-6
CASSTTGGLGSPLHF
TGTGCCAGCAGTACGACAGGGGGTTTGGGTTCACCCCTCCACTTT
>TRBV12-3/TRBV12-4|NA|15|many|TRBJ2-5
CASSLFEGLGETQYF
TGTGCCAGCAGTTTATTTGAGGGCCTAGGAGAGACCCAGTACTTC
>TRBV7-2|NA|13|many|TRBJ1-5
CASSSTTNQPQHF
TGTGCCAGCAGCTCGACCACAAATCAGCCCCAGCATTTT
>TRBV5-1|NA|13|many|TRBJ2-3
CASLNPGTDTQYF
TGCGCCAGCTTGAACCCCGGCACAGATACGCAGTATTTT
>TRBV28|TRBD1|14|many|TRBJ1-6
CASSRTGANSPLHF
TGTGCCAGCAGTCGGACAGGGGCAAATTCACCCCTCCACTTT
>TRBV28|NA|13|many|TRBJ2-5
CASLGGARETQYF
TGTGCCAGCTTGGGGGGAGCTCGTGAGACCCAGTACTTC
>TRBV4-1|NA|14|many|TRBJ1-1
CASSQTDGYTEAFF
TGCGCCAGCAGCCAGACCGACGGTTACACTGAAGCTTTCTTT
>TRBV5-1|TRBD1|15|many|TRBJ2-7
CASSLSGTVRPEQYF
TGCGCCAGCAGCTTGTCAGGGACAGTACGCCCCGAGCAGTACTTC
>TRBV5-1|TRBD2|15|many|TRBJ2-5
CASSSQPGGPETQYF
TGCGCCAGCAGCTCGCAGCCGGGAGGGCCCGAGACCCAGTACTTC
>TRBV11-3|NA|14|once|TRBJ2-2
CASSLENGNGELFF
TGTGCCAGCAGCTTAGAGAATGGGAACGGGGAGCTGTTTTTT
>TRBV7-8|NA|13|many|TRBJ2-5
CASSFGVRETQYF
TGTGCCAGCAGCTTCGGGGTCCGGGAGACCCAGTACTTC
>TRBV7-8|TRBD2|16|many|TRBJ2-7
CASSSKGLAGVYEQYF
TGTGCCAGCAGCTCTAAAGGACTAGCGGGAGTCTACGAGCAGTACTTC
>TRBV14|NA|18|NA|TRBJ2-7
CASSQDAQRLTPSYEQYF
TGTGCCAGCAGCCAAGATGCGCAGAGGCTAACGCCGTCATACGAGCAGTACTTC
>TRBV7-2|NA|14|NA|TRBJ1-1
CASSLATAGVEAFF
TGTGCCAGCAGCTTAGCCACAGCAGGAGTTGAAGCTTTCTTT
>TRBV29-1|NA|12|many|TRBJ2-7
CSVDKGNYEQYF
TGCAGCGTTGATAAGGGAAACTACGAGCAGTACTTC
>TRBV18|TRBD2|15|once|TRBJ2-1
CASSASGSWGNEQFF
TGTGCCAGCTCAGCTAGCGGGAGCTGGGGTAATGAGCAGTTCTTC
>TRBV5-1|NA|14|many|TRBJ2-2
CASSSTENTGELFF
TGCGCCAGCAGCTCGACAGAAAACACCGGGGAGCTGTTTTTT
>TRBV19|NA|14|many|TRBJ2-1
CASRPGLLDNEQFF
TGTGCCAGTAGACCGGGACTCCTTGACAATGAGCAGTTCTTC
>TRBV28|TRBD1|12|many|TRBJ2-7
CASGDRRSEQYF
TGTGCCAGCGGGGACAGGAGGAGCGAGCAGTACTTC
>TRBV5-1|NA|15|many|TRBJ1-5
CASSLMGDSNQPQHF
TGCGCCAGCAGCTTGATGGGCGATAGCAATCAGCCCCAGCATTTT
>TRBV5-1|TRBD1|14|few|TRBJ2-5
CASSYRGRGETQYF
TGCGCCAGCAGCTACAGGGGAAGGGGAGAGACCCAGTACTTC
>TRBV29-1|NA|13|many|TRBJ2-5
CSVQTDRQETQYF
TGCAGCGTCCAAACGGACAGACAAGAGACCCAGTACTTC
>TRBV5-1|NA|14|many|TRBJ2-7
CASSLVGPGSEQYF
TGCGCCAGCAGCTTGGTTGGGCCAGGGAGCGAGCAGTACTTC
>TRBV12-3/TRBV12-4|TRBD1|16|many|TRBJ2-1
CASSLAARTGNNEQFF
TGTGCCAGCAGTTTAGCCGCAAGGACAGGTAACAATGAGCAGTTCTTC
>TRBV4-1|TRBD2|17|many|TRBJ2-5
CASSHVLRGDGQETQYF
TGCGCCAGCAGCCACGTACTCCGGGGGGACGGCCAAGAGACCCAGTACTTC
>TRBV5-1|NA|14|many|TRBJ2-5
CASSTGAGEETQYF
TGCGCCAGCAGTACGGGAGCGGGTGAAGAGACCCAGTACTTC
>TRBV20-1|NA|16|many|TRBJ2-6
CSASEFSNSGANVLTF
TGCAGTGCTAGCGAGTTTTCTAACTCTGGGGCCAACGTCCTGACTTTC
>TRBV5-1|NA|14|many|TRBJ2-7
CASSTDAGEYEQYF
TGCGCCAGCAGCACAGACGCGGGCGAATACGAGCAGTACTTC
>TRBV14|TRBD2|16|NA|TRBJ2-1
CASSQDTSGLYNEQFF
TGTGCCAGCAGCCAAGATACTAGCGGCTTATACAATGAGCAGTTCTTC
>TRBV5-1|TRBD1|14|many|TRBJ2-3
CASSQGQITDTQYF
TGCGCCAGCAGCCAGGGACAGATCACAGATACGCAGTATTTT